Below, 8 T cell receptor beta chains from the same sample are listed, as sequenced in a study of blood T cell repertoires in COVID-19. Profiling relied on immunoSEQ multiplex PCR, and the TCRdb table lists in-frame clones only, not all of them. The table includes around 470,000 clones, roughly 91% detected once. The sequenced sample consisted of PBMCs or T cells enriched from blood (not recorded which). The receptors were sampled from a man aged 18 to 35 who had recovered from COVID-19.

The rearrangement uses TRBV5-4 and TRBJ2-7; D may be TRBD2 (6 bases). This CDR3 has 11 residues. The germline V and J ends were trimmed by 4 bases and 6 bases, with 8 bases remaining between them. The germline V gene encodes CDR1 SGHNT and CDR2 YYREEE (reference sequence). The CDR3 DNA sequence: TGTGCCAGCAGCGGGGGAGGCGAGCAGTACTTC. Amino acids: CASSGGGEQYF.

The chain combines TRBV10-3 with TRBJ1-1, with D hard to call. The CDR3 is made up of 14 amino acids. V was shortened by 8 bases and J by 3 bases, with 16 bases between the two germline ends. Germline lookup yields CDR1 ENHRY and CDR2 SYGVKD. This CDR3 reads CAIQPRREDTEAFF. The CDR3 DNA follows: TGTGCCATCCAGCCCAGGAGGGAGGACACTGAAGCTTTCTTT.

The CDR3 nucleotides read TGTGCCTGGGACAGGGACAACTATGGCTACACCTTC. Protein sequence: CAWDRDNYGYTF. V is TRBV30 and J is TRBJ1-2, with 7 positions matching TRBD1. The ends lost 5 bases at V and 2 bases at J; junction bases unmatched: 2. Germline CDR1 is GTSNPN and CDR2 is SVGIG (reference sequence). CDR3 length equals 12 residues.

Details on this clone: This CDR3 is also generated by other DNA sequences in the sample. The CDR3 DNA is TGTGCCAGCTCTTCTAGGGACAGGGGTAACTATGGCTACACCTTC. Translating it yields CASSSRDRGNYGYTF. The chain couples TRBV6-5 to TRBJ1-2, with 10 bases lining up with TRBD1. Germline CDR1 and CDR2: MNHEY and SVGAGI. The ends lost 8 bases at V and 1 base at J; junction bases unmatched: 7. The CDR3 length is 15 residues.

V is TRBV5-4 and J is TRBJ2-7; tentative D call: TRBD1 (6 bases). V was cut by 2 bases and J by 3 bases, with 21 bases left in between. CDR1 is SGHNT and CDR2 is YYREEE in the germline V gene (reference sequence). The CDR3 has 17 residues. In nucleotides, the CDR3 is TGTGCCAGCAGCTTCAAGGCCCCGGGACACTACGTCTACGAGCAGTACTTC. Translating it yields CASSFKAPGHYVYEQYF. Looking up the rest from reference TRBV5-4 and TRBJ2-7 gives the full variable domain: ETGVTQSPTHLIKTRGQQVTLRCSSQSGHNTVSWYQQALGQGPQFIFQYYREEENGRGNFPPRFSGLQFPNYSSELNVNALELDDSALYLCASSFKAPGHYVYEQYFGPGTRLTVT.

V is TRBV12-3 or TRBV12-4 and J is TRBJ2-7; D is ambiguous. This CDR3 spans 13 amino acids. V was clipped by 2 bases and J by 4 bases, with 9 bases between them. The CDR3 sequence: CASSLSRKYEQYF. In nucleotides, the CDR3 is TGTGCCAGCAGTTTATCCAGAAAATACGAGCAGTACTTC.

The genes are TRBV9 and TRBJ1-1; D is unclear. V lost 3 bases, J lost 0 bases, and 15 bases lay in between. Germline loops: CDR1 SGDLS, CDR2 YYNGEE. The CDR3 spans 16 residues. The CDR3 here is CASSAPRDLMNTEAFF. In nucleotides, the CDR3 is TGTGCCAGCAGCGCCCCCCGGGATCTGATGAACACTGAAGCTTTCTTT. The complete variable domain, with remaining parts taken from reference TRBV9 and TRBJ1-1, reads DSGVTQTPKHLITATGQRVTLRCSPRSGDLSVYWYQQSLDQGLQFLIQYYNGEERAKGNILERFSAQQFPDLHSELNLSSLELGDSALYFCASSAPRDLMNTEAFFGQGTRLTVV.

This chain joins TRBV7-6 and TRBJ1-1; 7 bases map to TRBD1. CDR1 is SGHVS, CDR2 FNYEAQ, per germline. The trim removed 5 bases at V and 6 bases at J, leaving 6 bases unmatched. The CDR3 spans 13 residues. The CDR3 sequence is CASSPDRYAEAFF. DNA of the CDR3: TGTGCCAGCAGCCCGGACAGGTATGCTGAAGCTTTCTTT.